This T cell receptor beta chain was observed in a study of T-cell reconstitution after alpha-beta-depleted transplantation in children. Study findings and constraints: By one year post-transplant, T-cell counts and diversity largely arose from T cells that were newly produced. Where alpha-beta T cells came from about two months after transplant was reportedly several hundred expanded graft clones.

Germline CDR1 reads MDHEN; CDR2 reads SYDVKM. V shed 4 bases, J shed 1 base, and the junction held 9 bases outside the gene matches. This CDR3 comprises 16 residues. This sample's TCRbeta library carried unique molecular identifier barcodes. Via MiXCR, TCRdb re-called the PCR reads, giving one row per CDR3 protein. The sample includes about 980,000 distinct CDR3 sequences, roughly 29% of them seen just once. In this sample, this clonotype turned up a few times. What it binds is not known. The sequences come from PBMCs, mostly from graft donor cells, collected 360 days after TCRalphabeta/CD19-depleted stem cell transplant. The receptor was isolated from a boy in the first two years of life who had a stem cell transplant for SCID, so the T cells may come from the graft donor. The chain is built from TRBV28 and TRBJ2-5; 7 nucleotides line up with TRBD1. In nucleotides, the CDR3 is TGTGCCAGCAGTTCCTTTCCACGACAGGGCCAAGAGACCCAGTACTTC. Protein sequence: CASSSFPRQGQETQYF.